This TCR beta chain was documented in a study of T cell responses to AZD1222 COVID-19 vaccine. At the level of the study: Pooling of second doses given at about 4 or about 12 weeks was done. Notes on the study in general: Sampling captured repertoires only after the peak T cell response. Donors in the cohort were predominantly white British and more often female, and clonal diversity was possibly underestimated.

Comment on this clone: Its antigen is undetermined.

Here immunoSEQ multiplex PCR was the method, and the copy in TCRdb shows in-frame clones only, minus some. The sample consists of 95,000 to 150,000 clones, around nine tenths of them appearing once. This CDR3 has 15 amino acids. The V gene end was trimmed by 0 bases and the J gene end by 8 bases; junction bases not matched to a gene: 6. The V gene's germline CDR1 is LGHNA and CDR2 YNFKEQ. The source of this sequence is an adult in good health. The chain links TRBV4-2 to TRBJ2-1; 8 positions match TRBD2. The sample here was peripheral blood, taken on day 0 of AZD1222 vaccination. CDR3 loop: CASSQDSSGSYEQFF. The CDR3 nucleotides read TGTGCCAGCAGCCAAGACTCTAGCGGGTCGTATGAGCAGTTCTTC.